The 26 T cell receptor beta chains presented below share a single source sample, sequenced in a study of cytomegalovirus exposure and HLA in healthy donors. Profiling relied on immunoSEQ multiplex PCR, and the TCRdb table lists in-frame clones only, not all of them. Of 250,000 to 400,000 clones listed, roughly nine tenths were seen once; the top ten hold over 1%. The material sequenced was PBMCs. All receptors come from a woman in her 30s in good health and CMV-seropositive.

V gene TRBV6-5 combines with J gene TRBJ2-1, with TRBD2 as a possible D gene (7 bases). In germline, CDR1 is MNHEY, CDR2 SVGAGI. This CDR3 region has 15 residues. V was clipped by 6 bases and J by 0 bases, with 12 bases between them. In nucleotides, the CDR3 is TGTGCCAGCAGGAAAAGGGGGGGCTCCTACAATGAGCAGTTCTTC. Its protein product is CASRKRGGSYNEQFF.

The chain has TRBV7-9 and TRBJ1-1; tentative D call: TRBD1 (6 bases). Germline CDR1 and CDR2: SEHNR and FQNEAQ (reference sequence). The V gene lost 1 base and the J gene lost 5 bases, with 17 bases spanning the gap. The CDR3 totals 16 residues. CDR3 DNA sequence: TGTGCCAGCAGCTTAGATGGGTCAGGGGTCAAAACTGAAGCTTTCTTT. Translated, it gives CASSLDGSGVKTEAFF.

V usage is TRBV30 and J usage is TRBJ1-2, with D possibly being TRBD1 (5 bases). This CDR3 contains 13 residues. CDR1 is GTSNPN, CDR2 SVGIG, per germline (reference sequence). Trimming pared 4 bases from V and 1 base from J, leaving 10 bases between. The CDR3 loop reads CAWTYGGNYGYTF. In nucleotides, the CDR3 is TGTGCCTGGACCTACGGGGGTAACTATGGCTACACCTTC.

The chain uses TRBV13 and TRBJ1-1; a weak D match, TRBD1 (6 bases). Germline-derived CDR1 and CDR2 are PRHDT and FYEKMQ (reference sequence). V gave up 3 bases and J gave up 1 base, with 9 bases separating them. The CDR3 runs to 14 residues. The DNA of the CDR3 is TGTGCCAGCAGCTTTGGACAGACGAACACTGAAGCTTTCTTT. This encodes CASSFGQTNTEAFF.

In DNA form, the CDR3 reads TGTGCCAGCAGCTTAGAGTTGGGGACAGATACGCAGTATTTT. This codes for CASSLELGTDTQYF. The genes are TRBV11-2 and TRBJ2-3; D not certain. This CDR3 has 14 amino acids. Per germline, CDR1 SGHAT and CDR2 FQNNGV. V lost 0 bases and J lost 3, with 7 bases in between.

The genes are TRBV29-1 and TRBJ2-3; D not certain. The length of the CDR3 is 12 residues. Germline CDR1 and CDR2: SQVTM and ANQGSEA. V lost 1 base, J lost 6 bases, and 8 bases lay in between. In nucleotides, the CDR3 is TGCAGCGTTGAAGCCCGGACGGATACGCAGTATTTT. Amino acid sequence: CSVEARTDTQYF.

The chain has TRBV7-9 and TRBJ2-1, with TRBD1 matching 9 bases. This CDR3 has 14 residues. The germline V gene has CDR1 SEHNR and CDR2 FQNEAQ (reference sequence). The junction had 2 bases not matched to a gene; V was cut back by 5 bases and J by 3 bases. DNA for the CDR3: TGTGCCAGCAGCCCGGGACAGGGCTACAATGAGCAGTTCTTC. Its translation: CASSPGQGYNEQFF.

V gene TRBV10-3 combines with J gene TRBJ2-1; 11 nucleotides match TRBD1. Germline V CDR1 and CDR2: ENHRY, SYGVKD. V was pared by 11 bases and J by 8 bases, with 11 bases of the junction left unmatched. This CDR3 comprises 14 residues. The CDR3 DNA follows: TGTGCCTCCCAGGGACAGGGGGGGGTACATGAGCAGTTCTTC. Protein product: CASQGQGGVHEQFF.

The chain uses TRBV9 and TRBJ2-3, with 7 nucleotides matching TRBD2. The J segment lost 0 bases and the V segment lost 0 bases, leaving 1 base of the junction unmatched. Per the germline V gene, CDR1 is SGDLS and CDR2 is YYNGEE. This CDR3 has 15 amino acids. Here the CDR3 reads CASSVGGGSTDTQYF. The CDR3 DNA follows: TGTGCCAGCAGCGTAGGCGGGGGAAGCACAGATACGCAGTATTTT.

V is TRBV30 and J is TRBJ2-7; D perhaps matches TRBD1 (6 bases). The CDR3 is 13 residues long. Germline CDR1 reads GTSNPN; CDR2 reads SVGIG (reference sequence). Trimming removed 3 bases from V and 2 bases from J, with 11 bases in between. CDR3 sequence: CAWSVGQPYEQYF. Written as DNA, the CDR3 is TGTGCCTGGAGCGTCGGACAGCCCTACGAGCAGTACTTC. Full variable domain (remainder filled in from reference TRBV30 and TRBJ2-7): SQTIHQWPATLVQPVGSPLSLECTVEGTSNPNLYWYRQAAGRGLQLLFYSVGIGQISSEVPQNLSASRPQDRQFILSSKKLLLSDSGFYLCAWSVGQPYEQYFGPGTRLTVT.

The chain combines TRBV11-1 with TRBJ1-4; 7 bases are a match to TRBD1. The CDR3 has 15 residues. The trim removed 1 base at V and 5 bases at J, leaving 4 bases unmatched. The V gene's germline CDR1 is SGHAT and CDR2 FQDESV (reference sequence). The CDR3 protein is CASSLGDSDNEKLFF. The CDR3 nucleotides are TGTGCCAGCAGCTTAGGGGACAGCGACAATGAAAAACTGTTTTTT. The full variable domain, with the rest looked up from reference TRBV11-1 and TRBJ1-4, is EAEVAQSPRYKITEKSQAVAFWCDPISGHATLYWYRQILGQGPELLVQFQDESVVDDSQLPKDRFSAERLKGVDSTLKIQPAELGDSAMYLCASSLGDSDNEKLFFGSGTQLSVL.

The V call is TRBV28, the J call TRBJ1-1; D remains unclear. CDR3 size: 13 residues. The V gene's germline CDR1 is MDHEN and CDR2 SYDVKM. V shed 5 bases and J shed 0 bases, with 7 bases lying between them. The CDR3 spells CASSLHMNTEAFF. Written as DNA, the CDR3 is TGTGCCAGCAGTCTACACATGAACACTGAAGCTTTCTTT.

The chain couples TRBV6-1 to TRBJ2-7; D call uncertain. V was shortened by 3 bases and J by 6 bases, with 3 bases between the two germline ends. The CDR3 spans 10 residues. Germline V gives CDR1 MNHNS, CDR2 SASEGT. The CDR3 sequence is CASSDSEQYF. In DNA, the CDR3 is TGTGCCAGCAGTGATTCCGAGCAGTACTTC.

The table lists this clone with a count of one. The V gene is TRBV21-1, the J gene TRBJ2-7. TRBV21-1 is annotated as a pseudogene. The CDR3 is 18 residues long. Here the CDR3 reads CASSKPDPGPRSAYEQYF. The CDR3 bases are TGTGCCAGCAGCAAACCCGATCCGGGACCCCGGTCAGCCTACGAGCAGTACTTC.

The chain links TRBV7-7 to TRBJ2-3, with D possibly TRBD2 on 7 matching bases. The CDR3 runs 15 residues. CDR1 and CDR2 from the germline V gene are SSHAT and FNYEAQ (reference sequence). V dropped 0 bases and J dropped 1 base, with 8 bases sitting between them. Here the CDR3 reads CASSLAGGRTDTQYF. CDR3 DNA: TGTGCCAGCAGCTTAGCGGGGGGGCGCACAGATACGCAGTATTTT.

The chain links TRBV15 to TRBJ1-5; unclear D gene. The CDR3 covers 14 residues. Germline CDR1 LNHNV, CDR2 YYDKDF (reference sequence). The V gene lost 0 bases and the J gene lost 1 base, with 4 bases spanning the gap. The CDR3, as DNA: TGTGCCACCAGCAGAGAACACAGCAATCAGCCCCAGCATTTT. Its translation: CATSREHSNQPQHF.

The chain links TRBV15 to TRBJ2-7; 10 bases match TRBD2. The CDR3 has 16 amino acids. With 0 bases clipped from V and 4 bases from J, the junction kept 6 bases outside the gene matches. CDR1 is LNHNV, CDR2 YYDKDF, per germline (reference sequence). The CDR3 reads CATSRDRVAGGYEQYF. CDR3 DNA: TGTGCCACCAGCAGAGATCGGGTAGCGGGGGGTTACGAGCAGTACTTC.

This rearrangement joins TRBV4-1 to TRBJ1-4; D gene uncertain. This CDR3 has 14 amino acids. The germline CDR1 and CDR2 sequences are MGHRA and YSYEKL. V lost 2 bases to trimming and J lost 2 bases, with 6 bases between them. The CDR3 DNA is TGCGCCAGCAGCCAAACCACGACTAATGAAAAACTGTTTTTT. Translating gives CASSQTTTNEKLFF.

The rearrangement uses TRBV9 and TRBJ2-7; unclear D gene. The V gene lost 0 bases and the J gene lost 4 bases, with 11 bases spanning the gap. Germline-derived CDR1 and CDR2 are SGDLS and YYNGEE. The CDR3 totals 14 residues. In DNA form, the CDR3 reads TGTGCCAGCAGCGTAGGGAACGCGCAATACGAGCAGTACTTC. Its protein product is CASSVGNAQYEQYF.

This chain joins TRBV5-3 and TRBJ2-7; perhaps TRBD2 as D (5 bases). TRBV5-3 counts as an open reading frame of uncertain function. V lost 0 bases and J 5 bases, leaving 15 bases between the germline ends. The CDR3 consists of 15 residues. The CDR3 DNA reads TGTGCCAGAAGCTTGGATTATCAGGAGGTCGACGAGCAGTACTTC. It encodes CARSLDYQEVDEQYF.

The rearrangement uses TRBV18 and TRBJ2-3, with D possibly being TRBD1 or TRBD2 (5 bases each). CDR1 is KGHSH, CDR2 LQKENI, per germline. The CDR3 loop spans 14 amino acids. The ends were cut back, 6 bases at V and 0 bases at J, with 10 bases in the middle. The CDR3 sequence is CASSGRSSTDTQYF. The CDR3 nucleotides read TGTGCCAGCTCGGGACGGAGTAGCACAGATACGCAGTATTTT.

The chain couples TRBV6-1 to TRBJ2-5; tentative D call: TRBD1 (6 bases). CDR1 is MNHNS, CDR2 SASEGT, per germline. V shed 4 bases and J shed 1 base, with 10 bases lying between them. The CDR3 runs to 14 residues. This chain's CDR3 is CASSADRFQETQYF. Written as DNA, the CDR3 is TGTGCCAGCAGTGCCGACAGGTTCCAAGAGACCCAGTACTTC.

The chain is built from TRBV18 and TRBJ1-6, with TRBD1 identical over 7 bases. The germline V gene has CDR1 KGHSH and CDR2 LQKENI. V shed 5 bases and J 7 bases; nucleotides not matched to a gene: 11. The CDR3 covers 16 residues. The CDR3 sequence: CASSTHRTGGNSPLHF. CDR3 nucleotides: TGTGCCAGCTCAACTCACAGGACAGGAGGCAATTCACCCCTCCACTTT.

This chain joins TRBV5-1 and TRBJ2-5; 9 nucleotides align to TRBD2. The V gene's germline CDR1 is SGHRS and CDR2 YFSETQ. Losses at the gene ends were 0 bases for V and 6 bases for J; bases not matched to a gene: 9. This CDR3 has 16 amino acids. The CDR3 sequence is CASSLDSGRDGKTQYF. The DNA of the CDR3 is TGCGCCAGCAGCTTGGATAGCGGGAGAGATGGAAAGACCCAGTACTTC.

The chain couples TRBV6-5 to TRBJ1-2; 7 bases line up with TRBD1. Germline assignment: CDR1 MNHEY and CDR2 SVGAGI. With V trimmed by 0 bases and J by 8 bases, 3 bases remained unmatched. This CDR3 is built from 13 residues. DNA for the CDR3: TGTGCCAGCAGTTACTCGACAGGGCAAGGCTACACCTTC. Amino acids: CASSYSTGQGYTF.

CDR3 bases: TGCAGCGCGGGAGGCCATTATGGCTACACCTTC. It yields the protein CSAGGHYGYTF. The V and J genes are TRBV29-1 and TRBJ1-2; D is ambiguous. This CDR3 spans 11 amino acids. Trimming shortened V by 7 bases and J by 5 bases, and 11 bases separated the two germline ends. Germline-derived CDR1 and CDR2 are SQVTM and ANQGSEA.